The 18 T cell receptor beta chains below were found in one sample sequenced in a study of cytomegalovirus exposure and HLA in healthy donors. PCR was performed using 60 Vbeta and 13 Jbeta primers. Sequenced by immunoSEQ multiplex PCR; TCRdb stores in-frame clones only, minus some. Of some 190,000 clones listed, approximately 78% are singletons. The sequencing sample was made of PBMCs. The receptors were sampled from a woman aged 25 to 39 in good health and CMV-seropositive.

CDR3 sequence (DNA): TGTGCCAGCAGCTTACGAGACGAGGGCTACTTTGGGAACACCATATATTTT. Protein sequence: CASSLRDEGYFGNTIYF. The gene calls are TRBV7-9 and TRBJ1-3; D uncertain. V was clipped by 2 bases and J by 7 bases, with 21 bases between them. Germline V gene lookup returns CDR1 SEHNR and CDR2 FQNEAQ (reference sequence). The CDR3 is 17 amino acids.

The chain links TRBV5-1 to TRBJ2-1; 11 positions match TRBD1. Germline V gene lookup returns CDR1 SGHRS and CDR2 YFSETQ. This CDR3 is built from 16 residues. V dropped 0 bases and J dropped 4; count of bases not matched to a gene: 3. CDR3 amino acids: CASSLGGTGGYNEQFF. The CDR3 DNA reads TGCGCCAGCAGCTTGGGCGGGACAGGGGGATACAATGAGCAGTTCTTC.

The genes are TRBV15 and TRBJ1-6; tentatively, D is TRBD1 (6 bases). The CDR3 is 15 amino acids. Deletions cut 4 bases from V and 8 bases from J, with 15 bases between. Germline V gene sequence: CDR1 LNHNV, CDR2 YYDKDF (reference sequence). Written as DNA, the CDR3 is TGTGCCACCAGCATTAACAGGGTCGAAGATTCACCCCTCCACTTT. Translation: CATSINRVEDSPLHF.

The V gene is TRBV6-5, the J gene TRBJ1-6; D not resolved. The germline V and J ends were trimmed by 7 bases and 2 bases, with 9 bases remaining between them. From germline, CDR1 is MNHEY and CDR2 SVGAGI. This CDR3 region has 14 residues. CDR3 nucleotides: TGTGCCAGCAAGCGGGGTGCCTATAATTCACCCCTCCACTTT. It specifies CASKRGAYNSPLHF.

The sample holds one count of this clone. CDR3 region: CASSYSWPGDIQYF. The CDR3 nucleotides read TGTGCCAGCAGTTACTCCTGGCCAGGGGACATTCAGTACTTC. The chain uses TRBV6-5 and TRBJ2-4, with a weak D call TRBD1 (6 bases). The CDR3 runs 14 residues. V lost 0 bases, J lost 8 bases, and 11 bases lay in between. Looked up from germline, CDR1 is MNHEY and CDR2 is SVGAGI.

This clone turned up a few times. The chain uses TRBV6-5 and TRBJ1-5, with 8 bases identical to TRBD1. Germline trimming cut 6 bases from V and 3 bases from J; bases unmatched to any gene: 7. The CDR3 consists of 15 residues. Per the germline V gene, CDR1 is MNHEY and CDR2 is SVGAGI. The CDR3 region is CASRRTGGANQPQHF. Written as DNA, the CDR3 is TGTGCCAGCAGGAGAACAGGGGGAGCCAATCAGCCCCAGCATTTT.

The chain joins TRBV4-3 to TRBJ2-7; 12 bases agree with TRBD2. This CDR3 contains 16 residues. Per the germline V gene, CDR1 is LGHNA and CDR2 is YSLEER. Trimming took 1 base from V and 0 from J; bases not matched to a gene: 1. CDR3 in DNA: TGCGCCAGCAGCCAAGGGACTAGCGGGAACTCCTACGAGCAGTACTTC. Amino acid sequence: CASSQGTSGNSYEQYF.

This chain uses TRBV28 with TRBJ1-4, with TRBD1 matching 12 bases. V gave up 8 bases and J gave up 5 bases; unmatched junction bases: 3. The CDR3 runs to 14 residues. Germline V gene data show CDR1 as MDHEN and CDR2 as SYDVKM. This CDR3 reads CASGGQGANEKLFF. The CDR3 nucleotides are TGTGCCAGCGGGGGACAGGGGGCGAATGAAAAACTGTTTTTT.

The chain recombines TRBV6-1 with TRBJ1-2; the D gene is possibly TRBD1 (6 bases). Trimming took off 3 bases at V and 4 bases at J, with 21 bases between the two ends. Germline V CDR1 and CDR2: MNHNS, SASEGT. This CDR3 has 17 residues. The CDR3 nucleotides are TGTGCCAGCAGTGAGCAGGGGCCCAGGTTCCGCACCTATGGCTACACCTTC. Protein sequence: CASSEQGPRFRTYGYTF.

The J gene is TRBJ2-7, the V gene TRBV28; D may be TRBD2 (6 bases). CDR1 and CDR2 from the germline V gene are MDHEN and SYDVKM. Trimming shortened V by 2 bases and J by 4 bases, and 15 bases separated the two germline ends. The CDR3 has 15 residues. CDR3 protein: CASSLKSGVRYEQYF. As DNA, the CDR3 is TGTGCCAGCAGTTTAAAGTCGGGAGTCCGATACGAGCAGTACTTC.

The chain joins TRBV6-6 to TRBJ1-4; D is possibly TRBD1 (6 bases). Germline-derived CDR1 and CDR2 are MNHNY and SVGAGI (reference sequence). The CDR3 runs to 15 residues. With 6 bases removed from V and 4 bases from J, the gap between germline ends came to 15 bases. The CDR3 sequence is CASRSGVKDNEKLFF. Written as DNA, the CDR3 is TGTGCCAGCAGATCAGGGGTCAAAGATAATGAAAAACTGTTTTTT.

The chain combines TRBV19 with TRBJ2-2, with TRBD1 as a possible D gene (6 bases). The CDR3 length is 15 residues. The germline V and J ends were trimmed by 3 bases and 3 bases, with 11 bases remaining between them. Germline CDR1 and CDR2: LNHDA and SQIVND (reference sequence). CDR3 nucleotides: TGTGCCAGTAGTATCTTCGGACAGTACACCGGGGAGCTGTTTTTT. It yields the protein CASSIFGQYTGELFF. The complete variable domain, with remaining parts taken from reference TRBV19 and TRBJ2-2, reads DGGITQSPKYLFRKEGQNVTLSCEQNLNHDAMYWYRQDPGQGLRLIYYSQIVNDFQKGDIAEGYSVSREKKESFPLTVTSAQKNPTAFYLCASSIFGQYTGELFFGEGSRLTVL.

The chain employs TRBV7-3 and TRBJ2-5; D is possibly TRBD2 (5 bases). From germline, CDR1 is SGHTA and CDR2 FQGTGA. Deletions cut 4 bases from V and 7 bases from J, with 22 bases between. The CDR3 contains 16 residues. CDR3 loop: CASSSRGLTLLVTQYF. The CDR3 DNA is TGTGCCAGCAGCTCCCGAGGGCTCACCCTCTTGGTGACCCAGTACTTC.

This clone is a singleton in its sample. This chain links TRBV14 with TRBJ1-1; D is unclear. The CDR3 has 16 amino acids. Germline V gene data show CDR1 as SGHDN and CDR2 as FVKESK. V lost 4 bases, J lost 5 bases, and 20 bases lay in between. The CDR3 loop is CASSPYFAGRGTEAFF. The CDR3, as DNA: TGTGCCAGCAGCCCGTATTTTGCGGGAAGAGGAACTGAAGCTTTCTTT.

The chain employs TRBV6-1 and TRBJ1-1; weak D call: TRBD1 (5 bases). Germline loops: CDR1 MNHNS, CDR2 SASEGT. The CDR3 has 16 residues. The V end was cut by 2 bases, the J end by 0 bases, with 13 bases between. CDR3 nucleotides: TGTGCCAGCAGTGAAACCAGGGAAGAAATGAACACTGAAGCTTTCTTT. It encodes CASSETREEMNTEAFF.

In its sample, this clone was seen once. Sequence at one end of the junction differs from germline and may be a read error. This chain uses TRBV28 with TRBJ2-5; 11 nucleotides align to TRBD2. CDR1 and CDR2 (germline): MDHEN, SYDVKM. The CDR3 spans 16 residues. The CDR3 DNA sequence: TGTGCCAGCAGCCCGTCACTAGCGGGAGCACGTGAGATCCAGTACTTC. It is translated as CASSPSLAGAREIQYF.

The chain has TRBV2 and TRBJ2-3, with a possible D match to TRBD2 (5 bases). Trimming removed 6 bases from V and 6 bases from J, with 16 bases in between. Germline CDR1 reads SNHLY; CDR2 reads FYNNEI. The CDR3 has 14 residues. Here the CDR3 DNA reads TGTGCCAGCAGACTCGAGTTGGACTCGGATACGCAGTATTTT. It yields the protein CASRLELDSDTQYF. Full variable domain (rest looked up from reference TRBV2 and TRBJ2-3): EPEVTQTPSHQVTQMGQEVILRCVPISNHLYFYWYRQILGQKVEFLVSFYNNEISEKSEIFDDQFSVERPDGSNFTLKIRSTKLEDSAMYFCASRLELDSDTQYFGPGTRLTVL.

The rearrangement joins TRBV5-4 to TRBJ1-2, with TRBD1 matching over 8 bases. Germline values: CDR1 SGHNT, CDR2 YYREEE (reference sequence). Trimming took 4 bases from V and 0 from J; bases not matched to a gene: 14. The CDR3 consists of 18 residues. For the CDR3, the DNA is TGTGCCAGCAGCACCTCACGACAGGGGATTTTTGCTAACTATGGCTACACCTTC. This sequence encodes CASSTSRQGIFANYGYTF.